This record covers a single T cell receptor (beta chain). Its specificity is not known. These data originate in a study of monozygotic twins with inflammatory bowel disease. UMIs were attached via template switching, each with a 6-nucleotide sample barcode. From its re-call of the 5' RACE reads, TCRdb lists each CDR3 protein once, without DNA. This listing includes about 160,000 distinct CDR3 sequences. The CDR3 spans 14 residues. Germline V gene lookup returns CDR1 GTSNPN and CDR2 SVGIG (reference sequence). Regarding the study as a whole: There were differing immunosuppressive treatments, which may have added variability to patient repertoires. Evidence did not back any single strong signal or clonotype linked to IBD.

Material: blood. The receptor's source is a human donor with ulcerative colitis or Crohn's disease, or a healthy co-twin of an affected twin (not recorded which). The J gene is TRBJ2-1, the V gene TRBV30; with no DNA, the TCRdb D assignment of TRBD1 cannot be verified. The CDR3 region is CAWSVRLPGNEQFF.